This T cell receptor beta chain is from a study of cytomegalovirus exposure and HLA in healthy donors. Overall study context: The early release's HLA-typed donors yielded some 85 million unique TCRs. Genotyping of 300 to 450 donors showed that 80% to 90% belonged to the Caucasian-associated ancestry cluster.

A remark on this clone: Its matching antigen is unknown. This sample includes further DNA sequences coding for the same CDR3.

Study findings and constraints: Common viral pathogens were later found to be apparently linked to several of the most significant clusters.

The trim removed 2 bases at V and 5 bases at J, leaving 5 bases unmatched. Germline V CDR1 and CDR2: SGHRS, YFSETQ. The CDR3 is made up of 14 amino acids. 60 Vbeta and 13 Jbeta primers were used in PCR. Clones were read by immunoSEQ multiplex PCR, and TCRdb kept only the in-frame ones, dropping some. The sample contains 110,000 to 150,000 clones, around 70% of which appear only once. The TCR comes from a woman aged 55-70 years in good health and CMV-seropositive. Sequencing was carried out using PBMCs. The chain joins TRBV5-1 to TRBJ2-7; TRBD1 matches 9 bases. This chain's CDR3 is CASSLGQGMDEQYF. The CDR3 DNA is TGCGCCAGCAGCTTAGGACAGGGGATGGACGAGCAGTACTTC. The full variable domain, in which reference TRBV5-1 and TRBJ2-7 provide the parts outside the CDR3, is KAGVTQTPRYLIKTRGQQVTLSCSPISGHRSVSWYQQTPGQGLQFLFEYFSETQRNKGNFPGRFSGRQFSNSRSEMNVSTLELGDSALYLCASSLGQGMDEQYFGPGTRLTVT.